This T cell receptor (beta chain) was sequenced in a study of T cells in Graves' hyperthyroidism and ophthalmopathy. As for this clonotype: Antigen: not known.

Study-level points and caveats: Ophthalmopathy was predicted by the model a median of about 6.7 months ahead of onset.

Amplification of TCR beta CDR3 regions used RNA as the template. HTBI primers were employed in a first-round RT-PCR of the TCR CDR3. TCRdb re-called the multiplex PCR reads through MiXCR, storing one row per CDR3 protein. The sample shows about 710,000 distinct CDR3 sequences, approximately 16% of them seen only once. Disease duration under 2 months; hyperthyroidism patients were aged 18 to 65. Clinical symptoms, serum thyroxine and TRAb, thyroid ultrasound and orbital computed tomography together formed the diagnostic basis. The PBMCs had their origin in less than 13 ml of fresh peripheral blood. The TCR was taken from a man aged 18 to 35 with Graves' hyperthyroidism. The sample was blood.

The CDR3 DNA follows: TGTGCCAGCAGCCCCGGGGCGGCGCGGGGGCGCACCGGGGAGCTGTTTTTT. Its protein product is CASSPGAARGRTGELFF. The rearrangement joins TRBV7-6 to TRBJ2-2; TRBD2 might be the D (7 bases). CDR1 is SGHVS and CDR2 is FNYEAQ in the germline V gene. The CDR3 is made up of 17 amino acids. The germline V and J ends were trimmed by 5 bases and 4 bases, with 20 bases remaining between them.